This T cell receptor (beta chain) was documented in a study of relationships among human T cell subsets. Study conclusions and caveats: Clones with over 100 reads held over 60% of CD8+ cytotoxic sequences.

CDR3 length: 13 amino acids. With 8 bases clipped from V and 9 bases from J, the junction kept 8 bases outside the gene matches. Turning to this clonotype: Its antigen is currently unknown.

From mRNA, alpha and beta CDR3 regions were amplified using semiquantitative ARM-PCR. In ARM-PCR, communal superprimers followed tagged nested gene-specific primers for exponential amplification. TCRdb passed the multiplex PCR reads through MiXCR, listing each CDR3 protein once. Of thousands of distinct CDR3 sequences listed, about 42% were seen once; the top ten hold around 42%. The specimen sequenced was activated T cells sorted from blood. The subset is: CD45RA-RO-CD69+ activated T cells. The receptor's source is a man between 40 and 49 years old in good health. The chain links TRBV12-3 or TRBV12-4 to TRBJ2-5; 11 bases are shared with TRBD1. CDR3 DNA: TGTGCCAGCCTTGGACAGGGGGCTGAGGCCCAGTACTTC. Encoded protein: CASLGQGAEAQYF.